The clone carrying this T cell receptor (beta chain) was seen only a few times. The antigen is not known. The data belong to a study of blood T cells in healthy people across ages. Study-level results: More naive CD4+ cells and higher diversity were found in long-lived than in aged donors.

A second PCR of about 6 to 12 cycles used a sample-barcoded 5' primer and a J-beta primer mix. Every cDNA molecule bore a tag from a template-switch adaptor containing 12 random nucleotides. TCRdb reprocessed the 5' RACE reads with MiXCR, giving one entry per CDR3 protein. The table lists around 940,000 distinct CDR3 sequences, roughly 47% of them singletons. Trimming at V came to 5 bases and at J to 2 bases, leaving 6 bases not matched to a gene. The length of the CDR3 is 18 residues. The V gene's germline CDR1 is SGHVS and CDR2 FNYEAQ. The rearrangement joins TRBV7-6 to TRBJ2-6; TRBD2 matches at 13 bases. Material: blood. This sequence was found in a woman in her sixties or seventies in good health. CDR3 loop: CASSGRLAGGTGANVLTF. For the CDR3, the DNA is TGTGCCAGCAGCGGACGACTAGCGGGAGGAACTGGGGCCAACGTCCTGACTTTC.